One sample yielded the 10 T cell receptor beta chains listed below, sequenced in a study of regulatory T cells in long-lasting Graves disease. In building TCR beta libraries, iRepertoire HTBI primers were used together with Arm-PCR of CDR3 regions. TCRdb re-derived calls from the multiplex PCR reads in MiXCR, one entry per CDR3 protein. The profile shows 400,000 to 500,000 distinct CDR3 sequences, under 25% of them singletons. Time point meaning: persistent/refractory GD, antithyroid drugs over 5 years with positive TRAb. RNA isolated from PBMCs was used to make the TCR library. Sample: peripheral blood mononuclear cells (PBMCs), taken when the disease was refractory, from a patient treated with antithyroid drugs. Receptors were obtained from a female donor with Graves disease.

The chain has TRBV19 and TRBJ2-1; perhaps TRBD2 as D (5 bases). Germline V gene lookup returns CDR1 LNHDA and CDR2 SQIVND (reference sequence). V was clipped by 6 bases and J by 7 bases, with 19 bases between them. CDR3 size: 15 residues. The CDR3 DNA is TGTGCCAGTAGCCTTGAGTACGGGAATAGTAATGAGCAGTTCTTC. Its translation: CASSLEYGNSNEQFF.

This clonotype was seen a single time. This chain uses TRBV20-1 with TRBJ2-1, with TRBD2 as a possible D gene (7 bases). Deletions cut 0 bases from V and 2 bases from J, with 11 bases between. This CDR3 region has 15 residues. Germline V gives CDR1 DFQATT, CDR2 SNEGSKA (reference sequence). The CDR3 is CSARDGRGAYNEQFF. The CDR3 DNA follows: TGCAGTGCTAGAGATGGGAGGGGGGCCTACAATGAGCAGTTCTTC.

The table lists this clonotype with many counts. The CDR3 DNA is TGTGCCAGCAGCTGGACAGATGAATCTCGAGAGACCCAGTACTTC. Its translation: CASSWTDESRETQYF. This chain joins TRBV7-3 and TRBJ2-5; the D gene is possibly TRBD1 (6 bases). V gave up 4 bases and J gave up 4 bases, with 16 bases separating them. The CDR3 is 15 amino acids. The germline V gene has CDR1 SGHTA and CDR2 FQGTGA.

This chain uses TRBV28 with TRBJ2-5; 9 positions match TRBD2. The germline CDR1 and CDR2 sequences are MDHEN and SYDVKM. The ends lost 3 bases at V and 4 bases at J; junction bases unmatched: 3. The CDR3 has 14 residues. The chain's CDR3 is CASSFGGGGETQYF. CDR3 nucleotide sequence: TGTGCCAGCAGTTTTGGCGGGGGGGGAGAGACCCAGTACTTC.

This clonotype has just a few counts. This chain connects TRBV13 to TRBJ1-1; TRBD1 matches 8 bases. The CDR3 covers 15 residues. The V segment lost 5 bases and the J segment 6 bases; nucleotides outside the gene matches: 11. From germline, CDR1 is PRHDT and CDR2 FYEKMQ (reference sequence). The CDR3 region is CASSPPGQGSPEAFF. CDR3 nucleotides: TGTGCCAGCAGCCCCCCCGGACAGGGTTCCCCTGAAGCTTTCTTT.

The chain is built from TRBV9 and TRBJ2-4; 7 bases align to TRBD1. Trimming at V came to 4 bases and at J to 8 bases, leaving 6 bases not matched to a gene. Germline loops: CDR1 SGDLS, CDR2 YYNGEE. The CDR3 totals 13 residues. CDR3 amino acids: CASSPRTGYIQYF. CDR3 nucleotides: TGTGCCAGCAGCCCGCGGACAGGTTACATTCAGTACTTC.

This clonotype was counted at least ten times. The chain joins TRBV30 to TRBJ1-2, with D perhaps TRBD1 (6 bases). Germline CDR1 reads GTSNPN; CDR2 reads SVGIG (reference sequence). V was shortened by 7 bases and J by 1 base, with 19 bases between the two germline ends. CDR3 size: 15 residues. The CDR3 reads CASLLTGHDNYGYTF. CDR3 DNA sequence: TGTGCCTCTCTATTAACAGGGCACGATAACTATGGCTACACCTTC.

The sample holds many counts of this clonotype. The chain uses TRBV28 and TRBJ2-7, with a possible D match to TRBD2 (7 bases). Germline V gene sequence: CDR1 MDHEN, CDR2 SYDVKM. This CDR3 is 16 amino acids long. V lost 3 bases and J lost 1, with 16 bases in between. CDR3 loop: CASSLVWRGGSYEQYF. CDR3 nucleotides: TGTGCCAGCAGTTTGGTTTGGAGGGGGGGTTCCTACGAGCAGTACTTC.

In DNA, the CDR3 is TGTGCCAGCAGCCCCCGGGTTAGCGGAAACACCGGGGAGCTGTTTTTT. Protein product: CASSPRVSGNTGELFF. V usage is TRBV9 and J usage is TRBJ2-2; TRBD2 might be the D (6 bases). The CDR3 contains 16 residues. Trimming left V 4 bases short and J 2 bases short, with 15 bases between. Germline V gives CDR1 SGDLS, CDR2 YYNGEE.

This clonotype was seen ten or more times. The gene calls are TRBV6-5 and TRBJ2-7, with D perhaps matching TRBD2 (5 bases). The CDR3 has 14 amino acids. The V and J ends lost 2 bases and 6 bases respectively, with 14 bases between them. The germline gives CDR1 MNHEY, CDR2 SVGAGI. CDR3 residues: CASSYESGSPEQYF. The CDR3 bases are TGTGCCAGCAGTTACGAGTCGGGGAGCCCCGAGCAGTACTTC.